The T cell receptor beta chain described here comes from a study of OX40 agonist ivuxolimab in advanced cancers. Study conclusions and caveats: Expanded peripheral T cells had an undetermined antigen specificity.

Measured with immunoSEQ multiplex PCR; TCRdb has only the in-frame clones, and not every one. This table has approximately 79,000 clones, roughly 94% appearing once. Comment on this clone: Its target is unknown.

The starting material was CD4+ or CD8+ T cells sorted from blood, obtained in a trial of the OX40 agonist ivuxolimab. The TCR was taken from an adult with an advanced solid tumor such as melanoma, head and neck, liver or kidney cancer.

The CDR3 bases are TGTGCCAGCAGCCCCGACAGGTACGAGCAGTACTTC. Translated, it gives CASSPDRYEQYF. V usage is TRBV6-5 and J usage is TRBJ2-7; D perhaps matches TRBD1 (6 bases). V was trimmed by 6 bases and J by 4 bases, leaving 10 bases between them. The CDR3 length is 12 residues. Germline V gene lookup returns CDR1 MNHEY and CDR2 SVGAGI.